The 32 T cell receptor beta chains given below trace back to one sample, sequenced in a study of response to subunit inactivated influenza vaccine. TCRdb independently ran MiXCR on the RT-PCR reads; one entry per CDR3 protein. The top ten hold less than 8.5% of the sample, which has hundreds of thousands of distinct CDR3 sequences, approximately 14% seen once. The source material was PBMCs from blood, sampled 14 days before vaccination. Receptors were obtained from a man between 50 and 59 years old who received an inactivated influenza vaccine.

This CDR3 is CASSSDRLYYEQYF. In nucleotides, the CDR3 is TGTGCCAGCAGTTCGGACAGGTTATACTACGAGCAGTACTTC. The chain combines TRBV28 with TRBJ2-7; 7 bases map to TRBD1. Per germline, CDR1 MDHEN and CDR2 SYDVKM. The CDR3 covers 14 residues. V shed 4 bases, J shed 3 bases, and the junction held 6 bases outside the gene matches.

The rearrangement joins TRBV3-1 to TRBJ1-1, with TRBD1 matching over 7 bases. CDR3 length equals 12 residues. V dropped 7 bases and J dropped 4; count of bases not matched to a gene: 3. CDR1 and CDR2 (germline): LGHDT, YNNKEL (reference sequence). The CDR3 protein is CASNRGGTEAFF. The CDR3 DNA reads as TGTGCCAGCAACAGGGGCGGCACTGAAGCTTTCTTT.

This clonotype turned up a few times. The rearrangement joins TRBV5-1 to TRBJ1-1, with a possible D match to TRBD1 (5 bases). Trimming took 4 bases from V and 4 from J, leaving 11 bases between them. The CDR3 covers 13 residues. From germline, CDR1 is SGHRS and CDR2 YFSETQ. The CDR3 here is CASSPDGGTEAFF. DNA for the CDR3: TGCGCCAGCAGCCCGGACGGGGGCACTGAAGCTTTCTTT.

Remarks on this clonotype: At one end, the junction sequence differs from germline, possibly due to a read error. The CDR3 sequence: CACSYSQGRNEQFF. CDR3 nucleotide sequence: TGTGCCTGCAGTTACTCTCAGGGGAGGAATGAGCAGTTCTTC. The chain couples TRBV6-5 to TRBJ2-1, with D perhaps matching TRBD1 or TRBD2 (6 bases each). Germline-derived CDR1 and CDR2 are MNHEY and SVGAGI. This CDR3 region has 14 residues.

The chain couples TRBV4-1 to TRBJ1-2, with a weak D call TRBD1 (5 bases). V lost 3 bases and J 8 bases, leaving 16 bases between the germline ends. The CDR3 consists of 14 residues. CDR1 is MGHRA, CDR2 YSYEKL, per germline. CDR3 region: CASSQSALRGGYTF. The CDR3 nucleotides are TGCGCCAGCAGCCAGTCCGCCCTTAGGGGCGGCTACACCTTC.

A few counts support this clonotype. The gene calls are TRBV7-9 and TRBJ1-1; D uncertain. The CDR3 extends over 14 amino acids. V lost 5 bases to trimming and J lost 4 bases, with 14 bases between them. Germline-derived CDR1 and CDR2 are SEHNR and FQNEAQ (reference sequence). The CDR3 spells CASSLDLGSTEAFF. The CDR3 coding sequence is TGTGCCAGCAGCCTTGATCTGGGAAGCACTGAAGCTTTCTTT.

This clonotype was recorded a few times. CDR3 bases: TGTGCCACCAGGACAGGGTGGGATACTGATACGCAGTATTTT. This gives the protein CATRTGWDTDTQYF. V is TRBV7-8 and J is TRBJ2-3; 8 bases agree with TRBD1. The V segment lost 10 bases and the J segment 6 bases; nucleotides outside the gene matches: 12. The CDR3 is 14 amino acids. Looked up from germline, CDR1 is SGHVS and CDR2 is FQNEAQ.

This clonotype turned up a few times. The V call is TRBV9, the J call TRBJ2-5; D unresolved. There are 16 residues in the CDR3. The germline gives CDR1 SGDLS, CDR2 YYNGEE. The V gene lost 4 bases and the J gene lost 3 bases, with 19 bases spanning the gap. The CDR3 region is CASSPGHRGVEETQYF. For the CDR3, the DNA is TGTGCCAGCAGCCCGGGTCATCGTGGGGTCGAAGAGACCCAGTACTTC.

There are a few counts of this clonotype. The chain couples TRBV6-2 or TRBV6-3 to TRBJ2-3; perhaps TRBD2 as D (5 bases). The V gene lost 4 bases and the J gene lost 3 bases, with 11 bases spanning the gap. This CDR3 comprises 14 residues. Germline CDR1 and CDR2: MNHEY and SVGEGT. The CDR3 bases are TGTGCCAGCAGTTCTCCCCCGGGGACAGATACGCAGTATTTT. Translation gives CASSSPPGTDTQYF.

This clonotype was seen a handful of times. The chain couples TRBV4-2 to TRBJ1-5, with a weak D call TRBD1 (5 bases). Germline CDR1 reads LGHNA; CDR2 reads YNFKEQ. CDR3 length: 15 amino acids. With 3 bases removed from V and 1 base from J, the gap between germline ends came to 10 bases. The CDR3 sequence: CASSQRDSSNQPQHF. CDR3 sequence (DNA): TGTGCCAGCAGCCAGAGAGACAGCAGCAATCAGCCCCAGCATTTT.

This clonotype has a count of ten or more. The V gene is TRBV20-1, the J gene TRBJ2-7; 7 nucleotides match TRBD2. J lost 3 bases, V lost 5 bases, and 7 bases had no gene match. The germline CDR1 and CDR2 sequences are DFQATT and SNEGSKA (reference sequence). There are 13 residues in the CDR3. The CDR3 coding sequence is TGCAGTGCTGAAGGCGGGAGCGTCTACGAGCAGTACTTC. Its protein product is CSAEGGSVYEQYF.

This sequence joins TRBV2 and TRBJ2-1; TRBD2 is a possible D gene (6 bases). V dropped 4 bases and J dropped 9 bases, with 16 bases sitting between them. Per the germline V gene, CDR1 is SNHLY and CDR2 is FYNNEI. This CDR3 has 14 residues. The CDR3 DNA follows: TGTGCCAGCAGTGTTTGGAGTGGGAGGAGTGAGCAGTTCTTC. Residues: CASSVWSGRSEQFF.

This clonotype was counted ten times or more. The DNA for the CDR3 is TGTGCCAGCAACCTAGGGAATTCACCCCTCCACTTT. It is translated as CASNLGNSPLHF. The rearrangement links TRBV12-3 or TRBV12-4 to TRBJ1-6; D not resolved. Trimming stripped 7 bases from V and 7 bases from J, with 8 bases between. The CDR3 length is 12 residues.

The gene calls are TRBV20-1 and TRBJ1-2; tentative D call: TRBD1 (6 bases). CDR1 and CDR2 from the germline V gene are DFQATT and SNEGSKA (reference sequence). The CDR3 consists of 14 residues. Trimming stripped 2 bases from V and 5 bases from J, with 15 bases between. In DNA, the CDR3 is TGCAGTGCTAGAATTAATGGGCAGGGGTATGGCTACACCTTC. This encodes CSARINGQGYGYTF.

There are a few counts of this clonotype. The genes are TRBV29-1 and TRBJ2-6, with a possible D match to TRBD2 (6 bases). CDR3 length equals 12 residues. Germline values: CDR1 SQVTM, CDR2 ANQGSEA. V shed 6 bases and J shed 11 bases, with 14 bases lying between them. The CDR3 nucleotides read TGCAGCGTCGGGACTCCGCCCGACGTCCTGACTTTC. It is translated as CSVGTPPDVLTF.

This clonotype appeared a few times. The V gene is TRBV24-1, the J gene TRBJ2-3; the D gene is possibly TRBD2 (5 bases). Germline V gene lookup returns CDR1 KGHDR and CDR2 SFDVKD. V lost 3 bases and J 4 bases, leaving 13 bases between the germline ends. The CDR3 sequence is 15 residues long. CDR3 sequence reads: CATSDKMEDPDTQYF. For the CDR3, the DNA is TGTGCCACCAGTGATAAGATGGAGGATCCAGATACGCAGTATTTT.

Many counts were recorded for this clonotype. The chain combines TRBV6-2 or TRBV6-3 with TRBJ1-1; D is unclear. The CDR3 totals 13 residues. In germline, CDR1 is MNHEY, CDR2 SVGEGT. The ends were cut back, 7 bases at V and 6 bases at J, with 15 bases in the middle. CDR3 residues: CASTPAPVSEAFF. DNA for the CDR3: TGTGCCAGCACCCCAGCGCCGGTCTCTGAAGCTTTCTTT.

The chain uses TRBV6-2 or TRBV6-3 and TRBJ2-5; 10 nucleotides line up with TRBD2. V was pared by 6 bases and J by 2 bases, with 6 bases of the junction left unmatched. There are 15 residues in the CDR3. CDR1 and CDR2 (germline): MNHEY, SVGEGT. The CDR3 protein is CASRSSGGGQETQYF. The CDR3 bases are TGTGCCAGCAGATCTAGCGGGGGTGGACAAGAGACCCAGTACTTC.

V gene TRBV19 combines with J gene TRBJ2-1; unclear D gene. The CDR3 totals 13 residues. Per germline, CDR1 LNHDA and CDR2 SQIVND (reference sequence). The V gene lost 4 bases and the J gene lost 10 bases, with 14 bases spanning the gap. The CDR3 spells CASSRSSFSEQFF. The CDR3 nucleotides are TGTGCCAGTAGTAGATCGTCCTTTTCGGAGCAGTTCTTC.

This clonotype was counted only a few times. The chain has TRBV6-1 and TRBJ1-2; 7 bases match TRBD1. CDR3 length: 17 amino acids. CDR1 is MNHNS, CDR2 SASEGT, per germline. Losses at the gene ends were 6 bases for V and 4 bases for J; bases not matched to a gene: 17. The CDR3 here is CASSDGQAIARLYGYTF. The CDR3 DNA sequence: TGTGCCAGCAGCGATGGACAGGCCATAGCACGACTCTATGGCTACACCTTC.

The chain links TRBV29-1 to TRBJ2-1; TRBD2 might be the D (5 bases). The CDR3 length is 15 residues. V lost 2 bases and J 6 bases, leaving 17 bases between the germline ends. Germline lookup yields CDR1 SQVTM and CDR2 ANQGSEA. The CDR3 reads CSVELLSGPLNEQFF. CDR3 bases: TGCAGCGTTGAACTGTTAAGCGGCCCTCTCAATGAGCAGTTCTTC.

This clonotype has at least ten counts. The gene calls are TRBV3-1 and TRBJ1-6; TRBD1 aligns across 7 bases. Germline values: CDR1 LGHDT, CDR2 YNNKEL (reference sequence). J was trimmed by 6 bases and V by 3 bases; bases with no gene match: 11. The CDR3 is 17 residues long. The DNA for the CDR3 is TGTGCCAGCAGCCAGTCCTCCGCTAGGACAGGTAATTCACCCCTCCACTTT. This codes for CASSQSSARTGNSPLHF.

This clonotype was seen at least ten times. At one end the junction does not follow the germline gene, possibly because of a read error. For the CDR3, the DNA is TGTGCCAGCAGCCCCTCTCGCAGCACAGATACGCAGTATTTT. Residues: CASSPSRSTDTQYF. The rearrangement uses TRBV5-1 and TRBJ2-3; D is unresolved. The CDR3 has 14 residues. CDR1 SGHRS and CDR2 YFSETQ come from the germline V gene.

The gene calls are TRBV5-1 and TRBJ2-2; D possibly uses TRBD1 or TRBD2 (6 bases each). Trimming left V 7 bases short and J 3 bases short, with 22 bases between. From germline, CDR1 is SGHRS and CDR2 YFSETQ. This CDR3 is built from 17 residues. CDR3 amino acids: CASALLVRGRDTGELFF. The CDR3 DNA is TGCGCCAGCGCCTTGCTCGTCCGGGGGCGAGACACCGGGGAGCTGTTTTTT.

This chain connects TRBV7-2 to TRBJ2-7; possible D gene TRBD2, 6 bases. Germline assignment: CDR1 SGHTA and CDR2 FQGNSA. The V end was cut by 0 bases, the J end by 2 bases, with 17 bases between. There are 17 residues in the CDR3. The CDR3 DNA is TGTGCCAGCAGCTTAGCGGGAAGTAACGGGAGCCCCTACGAGCAGTACTTC. Amino acids: CASSLAGSNGSPYEQYF.

The chain carries TRBV2 and TRBJ2-5, with no clear D. The V end lost 9 bases, the J end lost 3 bases, and 5 bases lay between the germline ends. The germline CDR1 and CDR2 sequences are SNHLY and FYNNEI. The CDR3 contains 10 residues. CDR3 sequence reads: CARGKETQYF. The DNA of the CDR3 is TGTGCCAGAGGGAAAGAGACCCAGTACTTC.

In its sample, this clonotype was seen a few times. This sequence joins TRBV10-3 and TRBJ2-1; tentatively, D is TRBD1 (7 bases). V lost 10 bases and J lost 7, with 17 bases in between. CDR1 ENHRY and CDR2 SYGVKD come from the germline V gene. The CDR3 spans 13 residues. The CDR3 region has the DNA TGTGCCACCAAAGACCAGGGGGGAAATGAGCAGTTCTTC. This encodes CATKDQGGNEQFF.

The table lists this clonotype with many counts. The gene calls are TRBV11-2 and TRBJ1-6, with D hard to call. The CDR3 sequence is 14 residues long. The germline V and J ends were trimmed by 3 bases and 9 bases, with 12 bases remaining between them. The germline V gene encodes CDR1 SGHAT and CDR2 FQNNGV. The CDR3 region has the DNA TGTGCCAGCAGCTTGACGGATAAACGTTCACCCCTCCACTTT. This gives the protein CASSLTDKRSPLHF.

This clonotype was counted only a few times. The chain has TRBV6-1 and TRBJ2-3, with unresolved D. This CDR3 has 13 amino acids. The germline V and J ends were trimmed by 6 bases and 7 bases, with 14 bases remaining between them. The germline CDR1 and CDR2 sequences are MNHNS and SASEGT. CDR3 DNA: TGTGCCAGCAGCCCTCCGGACGGAAATACGCAGTATTTT. Residues: CASSPPDGNTQYF.

The rearrangement joins TRBV27 to TRBJ2-7, with a weak D call TRBD2 (5 bases). The CDR3 has 15 residues. The germline CDR1 and CDR2 sequences are MNHEY and SMNVEV (reference sequence). Trimming stripped 4 bases from V and 4 bases from J, with 17 bases between. The CDR3 DNA is TGTGCCAGCAGTTCCGGAGGACCCCTAGATTACGAGCAGTACTTC. Its translation is CASSSGGPLDYEQYF.

The J gene is TRBJ2-5, the V gene TRBV19; 10 bases map to TRBD1. The CDR3 contains 15 residues. Per germline, CDR1 LNHDA and CDR2 SQIVND (reference sequence). With V trimmed by 2 bases and J by 2 bases, 2 bases remained unmatched. Here the CDR3 DNA reads TGTGCCAGTAGTATATCGGGACAGGGGCAAGAGACCCAGTACTTC. It translates to CASSISGQGQETQYF.

This clonotype was detected only a few times. The chain couples TRBV27 to TRBJ1-2; unclear D gene. Germline values: CDR1 MNHEY, CDR2 SMNVEV (reference sequence). The CDR3 spans 16 residues. Trimming stripped 1 base from V and 0 bases from J, with 12 bases between. CDR3 DNA sequence: TGTGCCAGCAGTTTATTGGGAACTTCGGCTAACTATGGCTACACCTTC. Translated, it gives CASSLLGTSANYGYTF.